A selection of T cell receptor beta chains follows, all from one sample in a study of T cells in Graves' hyperthyroidism and ophthalmopathy. One entry per CDR3 protein results from TCRdb running MiXCR on the multiplex PCR reads. The data show around 440,000 distinct CDR3 sequences, approximately 15% seen once. The sample consisted of blood. Receptors were obtained from a woman aged 18-29 years with Graves' hyperthyroidism. Each CDR3 is given with its conserved first and last residue. The D gene is left open where the match is weak. For some rows the clone size is stated as once, few or many, or as a class when expanded; others skip it.

>many|NA|TRBJ1-1|TRBV28
TGTGCCAGCAGTTTAAGGGCAGGGAGGATGGAAGCTTTCTTT
CASSLRAGRMEAFF
>many|NA|TRBJ2-1|TRBV12-3/TRBV12-4
TGTGCCAGCGCATGGGTAGGGGGGTTACGGGAGCAGTTCTTC
CASAWVGGLREQFF
>many|NA|TRBJ2-5|TRBV20-1
TGCAGTGCTAGACCGCTAGGAGTCGGAGAGACCCAGTACTTC
CSARPLGVGETQYF
>NA|NA|TRBJ2-2|TRBV24-1
TGTGCCACCAGTGATTCTTGGGAGACGAACACCGGGGAGCTGTTTTTT
CATSDSWETNTGELFF
>many|TRBD2|TRBJ2-7|TRBV6-2/TRBV6-3
TGTGCCAGCAGTAAACGGGGGACTAGTGTCTACGAGCAGTACTTC
CASSKRGTSVYEQYF
>many|NA|TRBJ1-1|TRBV19
TGTGCCAGTAGTATTTCATTGAACACTGAAGCTTTCTTT
CASSISLNTEAFF
>NA|NA|TRBJ1-3|TRBV2
TGTGCCAGCAGCTTAAAGGGAACCGCTGGAAACACCATATATTTT
CASSLKGTAGNTIYF
>many|NA|TRBJ2-3|TRBV12-3/TRBV12-4
TGTGCCAGCACGGAGTCCTCCCTTACGCAGTATTTT
CASTESSLTQYF
>NA|NA|TRBJ1-6|TRBV7-9
TGTGCCAGCAGCCCAACAGGGAGACTTGGGTCACCCCTCCACTTT
CASSPTGRLGSPLHF
>NA|NA|TRBJ2-7|TRBV5-1
TGCGCCAGCAGCAGAGGGGACGGATACTACGAGCAGTACTTC
CASSRGDGYYEQYF
>NA|TRBD2|TRBJ2-5|TRBV18
TGTGCCAGCTCGGGTCAAGGACTAGCGGTGGGAGAGACCCAGTACTTC
CASSGQGLAVGETQYF
>many|TRBD2|TRBJ2-2|TRBV15
TGTGCCACCAGCAGAGGCCGGACTAGCGGGGGGCTACTGGCGAACACCGGGGAGCTGTTTTTT
CATSRGRTSGGLLANTGELFF
>NA|TRBD1|TRBJ1-2|TRBV7-9
TGTGCCAGCGGCTTCGACAGGGGAGGCGGCTACACCTTC
CASGFDRGGGYTF
>many|NA|TRBJ2-2|TRBV5-1
TGCGCCAGCAGTCCAATTCAGGGGAACACCGGGGAGCTGTTTTTT
CASSPIQGNTGELFF
>many|NA|TRBJ2-1|TRBV20-1
TGCAGTGCTCTGGGACTCCGAGTCAATGAGCAGTTCTTC
CSALGLRVNEQFF
>NA|NA|TRBJ1-4|TRBV6-1
TGTGCCAGCAGAGGAAGGGGGGCTAATGAAAAACTGTTTTTT
CASRGRGANEKLFF
>few|NA|TRBJ2-3|TRBV28
TGTGCCAGCAGCCGTCTAGCGAGCTACACAGATACGCAGTATTTT
CASSRLASYTDTQYF
>NA|NA|TRBJ2-3|TRBV19
TGTGCCAGTAGTATGTCGGGTAGCGCAGATACGCAGTATTTT
CASSMSGSADTQYF
>many|TRBD1|TRBJ1-1|TRBV10-3
TGTGCCATCAGGGAGGTAGACAGGGCTGGGTACACTGAAGCTTTCTTT
CAIREVDRAGYTEAFF
>NA|TRBD1|TRBJ2-1|TRBV9
TGTGCCAGCAGCGGAGACCGTAGAAGGGGACAGACCAGAACCAATGAGCAGTTCTTC
CASSGDRRRGQTRTNEQFF
>few|NA|TRBJ2-4|TRBV7-9
TGTGCCAGCAGCTCCGGGCCTAAAAACATTCAGTACTTC
CASSSGPKNIQYF
>many|NA|TRBJ1-1|TRBV3-1
TGTGCCAGCAGCCGGGGGGAGGGCACTGAAGCTTTCTTT
CASSRGEGTEAFF
>NA|NA|TRBJ1-3|TRBV20-1
TGCAGTGCTAGAGATCAGGGCTGGCACTCTGGAAACACCATATATTTT
CSARDQGWHSGNTIYF
>few|NA|TRBJ2-2|TRBV3-1
TGTGCCACCAGGGGAGACGGGGAGCTGTTTTTT
CATRGDGELFF
>NA|TRBD2|TRBJ2-1|TRBV19
TGTGCCAGTAGTATAGCGCGGGAGAGGCCCTACAATGAGCAGTTCTTC
CASSIARERPYNEQFF
>NA|TRBD1|TRBJ1-1|TRBV10-1
TGCGCCAGCAGTGTGGGGACAGGGGAGAACACTGAAGCTTTCTTT
CASSVGTGENTEAFF
>NA|NA|TRBJ1-2|TRBV5-1
TGCGCCAGCAGCTACGACGGAGACTATGGCTACACCTTC
CASSYDGDYGYTF
>NA|TRBD1|TRBJ1-1|TRBV19
TGTGCCAGTCGCGGTTCCGGGACAGGGAGATTGGCTGAAGCTTTCTTT
CASRGSGTGRLAEAFF
>few|TRBD1|TRBJ2-7|TRBV20-1
TGCAGTGCTAGAGCCGGGACAGGGTGGTCCTACGAGCAGTACTTC
CSARAGTGWSYEQYF
>NA|NA|TRBJ1-2|TRBV28
TGTGCCAGCAGTTTTATGGAGAACTATGGCTACACCTTC
CASSFMENYGYTF
>many|NA|TRBJ2-2|TRBV5-1
TGCGCCAGCGCACCTTCCATGACCGGGGAGCTGTTTTTT
CASAPSMTGELFF
>many|NA|TRBJ2-1|TRBV12-3/TRBV12-4
TGTGCCAGCAGTTTTATACAGAACAATGAGCAGTTCTTC
CASSFIQNNEQFF
>many|TRBD1|TRBJ1-1|TRBV7-9
TGTGCCAGCAGCTGGAGGACAGGGCTCACTGAAGCTTTCTTT
CASSWRTGLTEAFF
>NA|TRBD1|TRBJ2-7|TRBV20-1
TGCAGTGCCCCTCGACCGGGACAGGGCCACGAGCAGTACTTC
CSAPRPGQGHEQYF
>few|NA|TRBJ1-5|TRBV28
TGTGCCAGCACCCGGGGGGGCGCCCCCAATCAGCCCCAGCATTTT
CASTRGGAPNQPQHF
>many|TRBD1|TRBJ2-7|TRBV27
TGTGCCAGCAGTTTAATGGGACAGGCGAACTCCTACGAGCAGTACTTC
CASSLMGQANSYEQYF
>NA|NA|TRBJ2-5|TRBV19
TGTGCCAGTAGCACCATCCAAAATCAAGAGACCCAGTACTTC
CASSTIQNQETQYF
>many|NA|TRBJ1-2|TRBV2
TGTGCCAGCAGTGAATATTACAGGGTAGCGAACTATGGCTACACCTTC
CASSEYYRVANYGYTF
>many|NA|TRBJ2-3|TRBV27
TGTGCCAGCAGTCCCCCTCTCACAGATACGCAGTATTTT
CASSPPLTDTQYF
>NA|TRBD2|TRBJ2-7|TRBV10-3
TGTGCCATCAGTGAGCTGAGACTAGCGGCCCGGGGCGAGCAGTACTTC
CAISELRLAARGEQYF
>many|NA|TRBJ1-5|TRBV20-1
TGCAGTGCTGGCCAAAGGACCCAGCATTTT
CSAGQRTQHF
>many|TRBD2|TRBJ2-7|TRBV28
TGTGCCAGCAGCCCTCTCCTCTCCGGGAGGGCCGTTGAGGAGCAGTACTTC
CASSPLLSGRAVEEQYF
>NA|TRBD2|TRBJ2-7|TRBV20-1
TGCAGTGCTAAGGGGACTAGCGGGATTCCCGAGCAGTACTTC
CSAKGTSGIPEQYF
>many|NA|TRBJ2-3|TRBV5-1
TGCGCCAGCAGCACGGGGGCGCCCTGGGCAGAGACAGATACGCAGTATTTT
CASSTGAPWAETDTQYF
>many|NA|TRBJ2-7|TRBV28
TGTGCCAGCAGTTTGTGGCAGGGTAATAACGAGCAGTACTTC
CASSLWQGNNEQYF
>few|TRBD1|TRBJ1-2|TRBV30
TGTGCCTGCCTGACAGGGAATGGCTACACCTTC
CACLTGNGYTF